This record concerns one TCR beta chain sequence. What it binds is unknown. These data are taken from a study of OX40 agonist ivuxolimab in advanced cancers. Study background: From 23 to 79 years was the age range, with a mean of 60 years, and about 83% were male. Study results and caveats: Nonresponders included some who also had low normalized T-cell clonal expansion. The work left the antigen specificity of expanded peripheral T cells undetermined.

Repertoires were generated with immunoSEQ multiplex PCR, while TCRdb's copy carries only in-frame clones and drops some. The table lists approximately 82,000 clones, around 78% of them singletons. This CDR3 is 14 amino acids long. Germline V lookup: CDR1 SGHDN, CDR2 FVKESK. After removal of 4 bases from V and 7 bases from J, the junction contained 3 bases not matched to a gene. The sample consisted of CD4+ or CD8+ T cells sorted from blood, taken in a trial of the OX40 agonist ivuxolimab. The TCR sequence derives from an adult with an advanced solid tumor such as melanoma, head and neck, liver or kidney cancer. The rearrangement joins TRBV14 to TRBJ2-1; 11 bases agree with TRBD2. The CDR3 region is CASSRLAGRNEQFF. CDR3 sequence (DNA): TGTGCCAGCAGCCGACTAGCGGGGAGAAATGAGCAGTTCTTC.